Each of the 22 T cell receptor beta chains below was sequenced from the same sample in a study of blood T cells in healthy people across ages. A second about 6 to 11 cycle PCR used barcoded and J-beta primers. MiXCR, run by TCRdb on the 5' RACE reads, gives a single entry per CDR3 protein. The table lists hundreds of thousands of distinct CDR3 sequences, roughly 60% of them singletons. The specimen was blood. The receptors here all came from a man aged 25-40 years in good health.

The J gene is TRBJ1-2, the V gene TRBV6-1, with TRBD1 matching over 7 bases. CDR3 length: 15 residues. Losses at the gene ends were 3 bases for V and 8 bases for J; bases not matched to a gene: 12. CDR1 MNHNS and CDR2 SASEGT come from the germline V gene. This CDR3 is CASSDAGTAPLGYTF. The CDR3 coding sequence is TGTGCCAGCAGTGACGCGGGGACAGCTCCTCTGGGCTACACCTTC.

The genes are TRBV2 and TRBJ1-2; D is uncertain. Looked up from germline, CDR1 is SNHLY and CDR2 is FYNNEI. The CDR3 is made up of 12 amino acids. The V gene lost 7 bases and the J gene lost 7 bases, with 13 bases spanning the gap. CDR3 coding DNA: TGTGCCAGCATTCGACGGCCCTCTGGCTACACCTTC. This gives the protein CASIRRPSGYTF. Full variable domain (missing parts from reference TRBV2 and TRBJ1-2): EPEVTQTPSHQVTQMGQEVILRCVPISNHLYFYWYRQILGQKVEFLVSFYNNEISEKSEIFDDQFSVERPDGSNFTLKIRSTKLEDSAMYFCASIRRPSGYTFGSGTRLTVV.

On this clonotype: The junction and the germline gene differ at one end; a read error may be behind it. The chain has TRBV4-3 and TRBJ2-7; possibly TRBD1 or TRBD2 for D (5 bases each). Per the germline V gene, CDR1 is LGHNA and CDR2 is YSLEER. The CDR3 has 14 amino acids. The CDR3 here is CASSQVGGGYEQYF. The CDR3, as DNA: TGTGCCAGCAGCCAGGTTGGGGGTGGCTACGAGCAGTACTTC.

This chain connects TRBV9 to TRBJ2-3; 12 bases are shared with TRBD2. V shed 4 bases, J shed 6 bases, and the junction held 6 bases outside the gene matches. CDR1 is SGDLS and CDR2 is YYNGEE in the germline V gene. CDR3 length: 15 residues. The CDR3 DNA reads TGTGCCAGCAGCAGGACTAGCGGGGCAATGGATACGCAGTATTTT. It encodes CASSRTSGAMDTQYF.

This rearrangement joins TRBV4-2 to TRBJ2-7; D is perhaps TRBD2 (7 bases). Germline V gene data show CDR1 as LGHNA and CDR2 as YNFKEQ. This CDR3 has 16 residues. V lost 4 bases, J lost 0 bases, and 16 bases lay in between. The CDR3 sequence: CASSPGGRGNSYEQYF. CDR3 in DNA: TGTGCCAGCAGCCCCGGGGGGCGGGGAAACTCCTACGAGCAGTACTTC.

The chain recombines TRBV5-1 with TRBJ2-5; D may be TRBD1 or TRBD2 (6 bases each). The CDR3 is made up of 16 amino acids. Germline loops: CDR1 SGHRS, CDR2 YFSETQ. The germline V and J ends were trimmed by 3 bases and 1 base, with 16 bases remaining between them. This chain's CDR3 is CASSWRGTPVQETQYF. DNA of the CDR3: TGCGCCAGCAGCTGGCGCGGGACACCGGTCCAAGAGACCCAGTACTTC.

The chain combines TRBV29-1 with TRBJ2-6, with no clear D. With 2 bases removed from V and 1 base from J, the gap between germline ends came to 6 bases. Germline CDR1 is SQVTM and CDR2 is ANQGSEA. This CDR3 has 14 residues. The CDR3 sequence is CSVEPDSGANVLTF. The DNA for the CDR3 is TGCAGCGTTGAACCAGATTCTGGGGCCAACGTCCTGACTTTC.

The chain carries TRBV29-1 and TRBJ2-1; possible D gene TRBD2, 6 bases. Germline V CDR1 and CDR2: SQVTM, ANQGSEA. This CDR3 is 13 amino acids long. CDR3 amino acids: CGTPGGTYNEQFF. The CDR3 DNA reads as TGCGGCACACCCGGAGGGACCTACAATGAGCAGTTCTTC.

The genes are TRBV29-1 and TRBJ2-7, with 7 bases lining up with TRBD1. This CDR3 has 12 amino acids. The junction had 3 bases not matched to a gene; V was cut back by 5 bases and J by 2 bases. In germline, CDR1 is SQVTM, CDR2 ANQGSEA. Here the CDR3 reads CSVIQGAYEQYF. The CDR3, as DNA: TGCAGCGTTATCCAGGGGGCCTACGAGCAGTACTTC.

This clonotype was detected a few times. The chain recombines TRBV6-5 with TRBJ1-2, with 9 bases that match TRBD1. Germline trimming cut 5 bases from V and 6 bases from J; bases unmatched to any gene: 10. Germline V gene data show CDR1 as MNHEY and CDR2 as SVGAGI. The CDR3 is made up of 15 amino acids. The CDR3 bases are TGTGCCAGCAGTCCGGGACAGGGTTGGTGGAATGGCTACACCTTC. Its protein is CASSPGQGWWNGYTF.

This clonotype has only a few counts. The J gene is TRBJ1-4, the V gene TRBV12-3 or TRBV12-4, with D hard to call. The V gene lost 1 base and the J gene lost 0 bases, with 6 bases spanning the gap. CDR3 length equals 15 residues. The CDR3 loop reads CASSLDSSTNEKLFF. DNA for the CDR3: TGTGCCAGCAGTTTAGACAGTTCAACTAATGAAAAACTGTTTTTT.

The rearrangement joins TRBV20-1 to TRBJ2-4, with D perhaps TRBD2 (5 bases). The DNA matches TRBJ2-7 better at its end, which makes the J call doubtful. CDR1 is DFQATT and CDR2 is SNEGSKA in the germline V gene (reference sequence). This CDR3 contains 12 residues. For the CDR3, the DNA is TGCAGTGCCCCGGGATACCGATACGAGCAGTACTTC. Residues: CSAPGYRYEQYF.

The chain carries TRBV4-3 and TRBJ2-3, with TRBD2 matching 8 bases. CDR3 size: 18 residues. After removal of 0 bases from V and 2 bases from J, the junction contained 10 bases not matched to a gene. Germline lookup yields CDR1 LGHNA and CDR2 YSLEER. CDR3 coding DNA: TGCGCCAGCAGCCAAGATGTCGCGGCGGGGGGCGCCACAGATACGCAGTATTTT. Translation gives CASSQDVAAGGATDTQYF.

The chain links TRBV7-2 to TRBJ1-2, with a possible D match to TRBD1 (5 bases). Trimming removed 5 bases at V and 1 base at J, with 17 bases between. Looked up from germline, CDR1 is SGHTA and CDR2 is FQGNSA. The CDR3 is 16 residues long. CDR3 in amino acids: CASSPPDSSFNYGYTF. The CDR3 DNA is TGTGCCAGCAGCCCCCCCGACAGCTCCTTTAACTATGGCTACACCTTC.

V and J are TRBV28 and TRBJ1-6; TRBD1 matches at 9 bases. The CDR3 runs 15 residues. Looked up from germline, CDR1 is MDHEN and CDR2 is SYDVKM. The ends lost 5 bases at V and 8 bases at J; junction bases unmatched: 7. CDR3 coding DNA: TGTGCCAGCAGTGGGGACAGGGTAGGATATTCACCCCTCCACTTT. Encoded protein: CASSGDRVGYSPLHF.

The chain combines TRBV5-1 with TRBJ2-7; D perhaps matches TRBD2 (5 bases). The J call is doubtful: the DNA matches TRBJ2-5 better. The CDR3 extends over 14 amino acids. CDR1 and CDR2 from the germline V gene are SGHRS and YFSETQ. The CDR3 nucleotides read TGCGCCAGCAGCTTGGGGAGCGAGGGAGAGACCCAGTACTTC. This encodes CASSLGSEGETQYF.

The sample holds a few counts of this clonotype. The CDR3 here is CASSDRPTGGSGYTF. The DNA of the CDR3 is TGTGCCAGCAGTGATAGGCCTACAGGGGGCTCTGGCTACACCTTC. The chain uses TRBV25-1 and TRBJ1-2; 9 positions agree with TRBD1. The CDR3 contains 15 residues. From germline, CDR1 is MGHDK and CDR2 SYGVNS. The junction had 9 bases not matched to a gene; V was cut back by 3 bases and J by 7 bases.

J is TRBJ2-2 and V is TRBV19, with 11 bases lining up with TRBD2. Germline loops: CDR1 LNHDA, CDR2 SQIVND (reference sequence). Trimming cost V 11 bases and J 4 bases; bases outside gene matches: 6. This CDR3 contains 14 residues. This CDR3 is CAGRLAGGTGELFF. In DNA, the CDR3 is TGTGCCGGCCGGCTAGCGGGGGGCACCGGGGAGCTGTTTTTT. The full variable domain, in which reference TRBV19 and TRBJ2-2 provide the parts outside the CDR3, is DGGITQSPKYLFRKEGQNVTLSCEQNLNHDAMYWYRQDPGQGLRLIYYSQIVNDFQKGDIAEGYSVSREKKESFPLTVTSAQKNPTAFYLCAGRLAGGTGELFFGEGSRLTVL.

This clonotype has a handful of counts. The chain carries TRBV2 and TRBJ2-5, with TRBD1 matching over 8 bases. V lost 4 bases, J lost 0 bases, and 1 base stayed unmatched. Germline V CDR1 and CDR2: SNHLY, FYNNEI. The CDR3 is 14 residues long. CDR3 sequence (DNA): TGTGCCAGCAGTGGACAGGGGAACCAAGAGACCCAGTACTTC. This gives the protein CASSGQGNQETQYF. Combining the CDR3 with reference TRBV2 and TRBJ2-5 gives the whole variable domain EPEVTQTPSHQVTQMGQEVILRCVPISNHLYFYWYRQILGQKVEFLVSFYNNEISEKSEIFDDQFSVERPDGSNFTLKIRSTKLEDSAMYFCASSGQGNQETQYFGPGTRLLVL.

This clonotype turned up a few times. V usage is TRBV6-1 and J usage is TRBJ2-7; 15 nucleotides line up with TRBD2. V lost 5 bases and J lost 4; bases outside the gene matches: 9. The V gene's germline CDR1 is MNHNS and CDR2 SASEGT. This CDR3 is 17 amino acids long. For the CDR3, the DNA is TGTGCCAGCAGTCGTGGACTAGCGGGGGGGCATAAATACGAGCAGTACTTC. As protein: CASSRGLAGGHKYEQYF.

The chain carries TRBV7-2 and TRBJ2-7; tentatively, D is TRBD1 or TRBD2 (5 bases each). Trimming took off 4 bases at V and 1 base at J, with 17 bases between the two ends. Germline-derived CDR1 and CDR2 are SGHTA and FQGNSA. CDR3 length: 16 residues. The CDR3 loop reads CASSSITRDGSYEQYF. CDR3 nucleotides: TGTGCCAGCAGCTCGATAACCCGGGACGGATCCTACGAGCAGTACTTC.

The chain joins TRBV20-1 to TRBJ1-2; a weak D match, TRBD1 (5 bases). Germline values: CDR1 DFQATT, CDR2 SNEGSKA (reference sequence). CDR3 length equals 14 residues. V lost 4 bases and J 1 base, leaving 13 bases between the germline ends. CDR3 sequence reads: CSAKQRDLNYGYTF. The CDR3 DNA reads as TGCAGTGCTAAACAAAGGGACCTTAACTATGGCTACACCTTC.